This passage covers 4 T cell receptor beta chains from one sample sequenced in a study of cytomegalovirus exposure and HLA in healthy donors (dated by TCRdb to about 2017). Library preparation used the immunoSEQ multiplex PCR assay. The multiplex PCR relied on a mix of 60 forward primers for TCR Vbeta segments and 13 reverse primers for TCR Jbeta segments. The clones in this table, taken by TCRdb from immuneACCESS, are in-frame only. Not every clone is retained; where verified, under half of the shortfall comes from an unresolved V gene, and the cause of the rest is unknown. This sample gives around 130,000 clones in total; about 75% of them show up just once. Nearly 3% of the sample rests with the top ten. Sequenced input: PBMCs. The source of these receptors is a woman in her thirties or forties in good health and CMV-seropositive.

The rearrangement links TRBV10-3 to TRBJ2-7; the match to TRBD1 covers 10 bases. This CDR3 is built from 15 residues. Germline V gives CDR1 ENHRY, CDR2 SYGVKD. The junction had 5 bases not matched to a gene; V was cut back by 2 bases and J by 4 bases. The CDR3 loop reads CAISENRDRGYEQYF. The CDR3, as DNA: TGTGCCATCAGTGAGAACCGGGACAGGGGTTACGAGCAGTACTTC.

The rearrangement joins TRBV12-5 to TRBJ1-6, with D perhaps matching TRBD1 (5 bases). The CDR3 length is 16 residues. Germline V gene data show CDR1 as LGHNT and CDR2 as FRNRAP. V was cut by 2 bases and J by 5 bases, with 13 bases left in between. The CDR3 loop reads CASGLIRGSNNSPLHF. CDR3 DNA: TGTGCTAGTGGTTTGATTCGGGGGTCTAATAATTCACCCCTCCACTTT.

This chain links TRBV7-9 with TRBJ2-5, with TRBD2 matching 7 bases. The DNA end is more similar to TRBJ2-7, so the J call may be wrong. Germline V gene sequence: CDR1 SEHNR, CDR2 FQNEAQ (reference sequence). The length of the CDR3 is 12 residues. CDR3 sequence (DNA): TGTGCCAGCAGCTTCACTAGCGACGAGCAGTACTTC. The encoded protein is CASSFTSDEQYF.

The genes are TRBV4-3 and TRBJ2-4, with D perhaps matching TRBD2 (6 bases). V was clipped by 4 bases and J by 4 bases, with 11 bases between them. The germline V gene has CDR1 LGHNA and CDR2 YSLEER. This CDR3 comprises 14 residues. Written as DNA, the CDR3 is TGCGCCAGCAGCCCAGGGACTGCAAAAAACATTCAGTACTTC. This gives the protein CASSPGTAKNIQYF.